Only one count was recorded for the clone carrying this T cell receptor (beta chain). The data were taken from a study of lymphopenia after photon versus proton radiotherapy. Data came from immunoSEQ multiplex PCR; TCRdb stores just in-frame clones and leaves some out. Among about 53,000 clones listed, about four fifths were seen once. The CDR3 has 17 residues. The chain combines TRBV1 with TRBJ1-6; the table assigns TRBD1, which was not confirmed against the DNA. TRBV1 is listed as a pseudogene. This specimen consisted of peripheral blood, obtained from a patient treated with photon-based radiotherapy. The receptor's source is a man aged 45-65 years with gastric cancer. CDR3 coding DNA: TGCACCAGCAGCCAAGTCCCGGGACAGGGCTATAATTCACCCCTCCACTTT. Its protein is CTSSQVPGQGYNSPLHF.